Each of the 19 T cell receptor beta chains below was sequenced from the same sample in a study of T-cell memory formation after mild COVID-19. One entry per CDR3 protein, called by TCRdb with MiXCR from the 5' RACE reads. Among approximately 60,000 distinct CDR3 sequences, more than 8% were seen once, and the ten largest hold less than 1.5%. The specimen sequenced was PBMCs or a T cell subset sorted from them (not recorded which). All receptors derive from a man younger than 30 who had mild COVID-19 (a few samples of this study predate the infection). Cell type and time point are not known.

This chain uses TRBV29-1 with TRBJ1-5; a weak D match, TRBD1 (5 bases). Trimming removed 4 bases from V and 6 bases from J, with 13 bases in between. Germline V gene sequence: CDR1 SQVTM, CDR2 ANQGSEA. The CDR3 contains 13 residues. CDR3 in amino acids: CSVGRGLGQPQHF. The CDR3 nucleotides read TGCAGCGTTGGGAGGGGACTCGGTCAGCCCCAGCATTTT.

The chain has TRBV7-2 and TRBJ2-3; D is perhaps TRBD1 (5 bases). V was clipped by 0 bases and J by 0 bases, with 10 bases between them. The CDR3 is made up of 16 amino acids. Germline lookup yields CDR1 SGHTA and CDR2 FQGNSA. This CDR3 is CASSLARQTSTDTQYF. The CDR3 DNA is TGTGCCAGCAGCTTAGCGCGACAGACTAGCACAGATACGCAGTATTTT.

For the CDR3, the DNA is TGTGCCTCGACGGTCGGGGGATCCAAAAACATTCAGTACTTC. Translating gives CASTVGGSKNIQYF. The chain couples TRBV10-3 to TRBJ2-4; D is perhaps TRBD2 (6 bases). Looked up from germline, CDR1 is ENHRY and CDR2 is SYGVKD. With 11 bases removed from V and 2 bases from J, the gap between germline ends came to 16 bases. The CDR3 length is 14 residues.

This clonotype occurred a few times. This chain uses TRBV2 with TRBJ2-1, with D possibly being TRBD2 (5 bases). The length of the CDR3 is 13 residues. Between the trimmed V and J ends, which lost 7 bases and 9 bases, there was a span of 16 bases. Germline CDR1 SNHLY, CDR2 FYNNEI. CDR3 amino acids: CASTIGTGSEQFF. The CDR3 DNA reads TGTGCCAGCACCATTGGAACGGGGTCTGAGCAGTTCTTC.

This clonotype turned up a few times. The gene calls are TRBV7-2 and TRBJ2-1; perhaps D is TRBD1 or TRBD2 (5 bases each). The CDR3 sequence is 14 residues long. Germline-derived CDR1 and CDR2 are SGHTA and FQGNSA. The V end lost 5 bases, the J end lost 14 bases, and 22 bases lay between the germline ends. The CDR3: CASSLEGSRGRKFF. The CDR3 region has the DNA TGTGCCAGCAGCCTAGAGGGGTCCCGGGGCCGAAAGTTCTTC. Looking up the rest from reference TRBV7-2 and TRBJ2-1 gives the full variable domain: GAGVSQSPSNKVTEKGKDVELRCDPISGHTALYWYRQSLGQGLEFLIYFQGNSAPDKSGLPSDRFSAERTGGSVSTLTIQRTQQEDSAVYLCASSLEGSRGRKFFGPGTRLTVL.

This clonotype came up a few times. This chain connects TRBV5-1 to TRBJ2-1; 8 nucleotides match TRBD1. Germline V CDR1 and CDR2: SGHRS, YFSETQ. This CDR3 has 16 residues. The J segment lost 2 bases and the V segment lost 4 bases, leaving 8 bases of the junction unmatched. DNA for the CDR3: TGCGCCAGCAGCCACGAGGACAGGGACGCCTACAATGAGCAGTTCTTC. This encodes CASSHEDRDAYNEQFF.

This clonotype was detected ten times or more. This CDR3 is CASSLELFTDTQYF. The CDR3 bases are TGTGCCAGCAGCTTGGAGCTTTTCACAGATACGCAGTATTTT. The chain employs TRBV7-3 and TRBJ2-3, with unresolved D. V was pared by 3 bases and J by 2 bases, with 9 bases between. The CDR3 runs 14 residues. The V gene's germline CDR1 is SGHTA and CDR2 FQGTGA.

This clonotype was observed a few times. The chain employs TRBV6-2 or TRBV6-3 and TRBJ1-1; the D is unclear. This CDR3 comprises 15 residues. The ends were cut back, 4 bases at V and 1 base at J, with 13 bases in the middle. The germline CDR1 and CDR2 sequences are MNHEY and SVGEGT. Here the CDR3 reads CASSFNGLGNTEAFF. In DNA form, the CDR3 reads TGTGCCAGCAGTTTCAATGGTTTAGGGAACACTGAAGCTTTCTTT.

This clonotype was picked up many times. The CDR3 region is CSARLAGNTDTQYF. The CDR3 DNA reads as TGCAGTGCGCGCCTAGCGGGGAACACAGATACGCAGTATTTT. This sequence joins TRBV20-1 and TRBJ2-3; TRBD2 matches at 9 bases. Germline lookup yields CDR1 DFQATT and CDR2 SNEGSKA (reference sequence). The CDR3 covers 14 residues. V was pared by 6 bases and J by 2 bases, with 6 bases of the junction left unmatched.

There are many counts of this clonotype. This chain joins TRBV7-9 and TRBJ2-7, with D maybe TRBD2 (6 bases). CDR1 and CDR2 (germline): SEHNR, FQNEAQ (reference sequence). The CDR3 runs to 12 residues. Trimming shortened V by 4 bases and J by 3 bases, and 7 bases separated the two germline ends. The CDR3 region is CASSWGGYEQYV. The CDR3 region has the DNA TGTGCCAGCAGCTGGGGAGGCTACGAGCAGTACGTC.

This clonotype was observed a few times. The CDR3 DNA sequence: TGCGCCAGCAGCCAATTCGGCGGGGGGGCGAATACGCAGTATTTT. As protein: CASSQFGGGANTQYF. This chain links TRBV4-3 with TRBJ2-3, with 9 bases that match TRBD2. CDR1 and CDR2 (germline): LGHNA, YSLEER. There are 15 residues in the CDR3. V shed 2 bases and J 7 bases; nucleotides not matched to a gene: 7.

This clonotype was detected ten times or more. The chain joins TRBV20-1 to TRBJ1-1; 10 bases line up with TRBD1. Germline V gene data show CDR1 as DFQATT and CDR2 as SNEGSKA (reference sequence). The V gene end was trimmed by 5 bases and the J gene end by 4 bases; junction bases not matched to a gene: 10. The CDR3 extends over 15 amino acids. The CDR3 DNA reads TGCAGTGCTCCCGAGACAGGGGGCTGGGGCACTGAAGCTTTCTTT. This encodes CSAPETGGWGTEAFF.

The rearrangement uses TRBV10-3 and TRBJ1-4, with unresolved D. The germline V and J ends were trimmed by 8 bases and 4 bases, with 8 bases remaining between them. Germline CDR1 reads ENHRY; CDR2 reads SYGVKD. This CDR3 has 12 amino acids. CDR3 region: CAIGRSNEKLFF. The CDR3 DNA follows: TGTGCCATCGGGAGGAGTAATGAAAAACTGTTTTTT.

The table lists this clonotype with many counts. This chain connects TRBV12-3 or TRBV12-4 to TRBJ2-1; possible D gene TRBD2, 5 bases. This CDR3 spans 14 amino acids. Trimming took 6 bases from V and 7 from J, leaving 16 bases between them. The CDR3 DNA sequence: TGTGCCAGCAGCCCCCTTGCGGGTCGGAATGAGCAGTTCTTC. Translating gives CASSPLAGRNEQFF.

This clonotype has more than one count but fewer than ten. The chain joins TRBV7-2 to TRBJ2-3; D possibly matches TRBD1 or TRBD2 (5 bases each). With 0 bases removed from V and 5 bases from J, the gap between germline ends came to 12 bases. CDR3 size: 15 residues. Germline CDR1 is SGHTA and CDR2 is FQGNSA. This chain's CDR3 is CASSLAWSGGDTQYF. The DNA for the CDR3 is TGTGCCAGCAGCTTAGCGTGGTCTGGGGGAGATACGCAGTATTTT. The variable domain in full, with the rest retrieved from reference TRBV7-2 and TRBJ2-3, is GAGVSQSPSNKVTEKGKDVELRCDPISGHTALYWYRQSLGQGLEFLIYFQGNSAPDKSGLPSDRFSAERTGGSVSTLTIQRTQQEDSAVYLCASSLAWSGGDTQYFGPGTRLTVL.

Many counts were recorded for this clonotype. V and J are TRBV11-2 and TRBJ2-5; D is possibly TRBD2 (6 bases). Trimming pared 1 base from V and 6 bases from J, leaving 12 bases between. CDR1 and CDR2 (germline): SGHAT, FQNNGV. This CDR3 has 14 amino acids. In DNA, the CDR3 is TGTGCCAGCAGCTTAGCCCCCGCGGGGCAGACCCAGTACTTC. As protein: CASSLAPAGQTQYF.

This clonotype was observed a handful of times. The chain links TRBV3-1 to TRBJ1-2; tentatively, D is TRBD1 (6 bases). Per the germline V gene, CDR1 is LGHDT and CDR2 is YNNKEL (reference sequence). V dropped 4 bases and J dropped 5 bases, with 14 bases sitting between them. The CDR3 is 14 amino acids. This chain's CDR3 is CASSLQGAGYGYTF. DNA for the CDR3: TGTGCCAGCAGCCTACAGGGAGCGGGTTATGGCTACACCTTC.

The V call is TRBV5-4, the J call TRBJ2-5; the match to TRBD2 covers 9 bases. The ends lost 4 bases at V and 3 bases at J; junction bases unmatched: 4. There are 14 residues in the CDR3. From germline, CDR1 is SGHNT and CDR2 YYREEE (reference sequence). The CDR3 DNA follows: TGTGCCAGCAGCACCAGACTAGCGGAAGAGACCCAGTACTTC. Translated: CASSTRLAEETQYF.

The chain couples TRBV7-2 to TRBJ2-3, with TRBD1 identical over 8 bases. The CDR3 totals 16 residues. Germline CDR1 is SGHTA and CDR2 is FQGNSA. The ends lost 1 base at V and 0 bases at J; junction bases unmatched: 3. The CDR3 loop is CASSLEHRGSTDTQYF. The CDR3 DNA reads TGTGCCAGCAGCTTAGAGCACAGGGGGAGCACAGATACGCAGTATTTT.